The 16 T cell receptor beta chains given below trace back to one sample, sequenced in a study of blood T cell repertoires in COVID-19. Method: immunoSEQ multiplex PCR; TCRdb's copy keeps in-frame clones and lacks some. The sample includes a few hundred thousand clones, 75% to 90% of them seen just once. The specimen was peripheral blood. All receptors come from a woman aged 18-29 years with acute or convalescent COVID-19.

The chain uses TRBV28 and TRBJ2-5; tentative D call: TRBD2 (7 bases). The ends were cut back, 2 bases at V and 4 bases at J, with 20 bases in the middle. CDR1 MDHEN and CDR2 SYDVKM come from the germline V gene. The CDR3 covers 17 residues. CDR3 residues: CASSLIVGGGGGETQYF. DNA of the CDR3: TGTGCCAGCAGTTTAATCGTTGGGGGGGGCGGAGGAGAGACCCAGTACTTC.

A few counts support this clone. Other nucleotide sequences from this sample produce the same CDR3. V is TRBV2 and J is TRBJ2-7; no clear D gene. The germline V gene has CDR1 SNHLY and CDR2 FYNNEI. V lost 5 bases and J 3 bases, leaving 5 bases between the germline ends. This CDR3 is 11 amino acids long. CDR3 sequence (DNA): TGTGCCAGCAGTCCCTTCTACGAGCAGTACTTC. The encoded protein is CASSPFYEQYF.

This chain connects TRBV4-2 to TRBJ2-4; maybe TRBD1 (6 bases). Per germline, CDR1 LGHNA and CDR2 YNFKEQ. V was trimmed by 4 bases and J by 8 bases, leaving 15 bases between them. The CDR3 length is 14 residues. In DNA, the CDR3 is TGTGCCAGCAGCCTCAACAGGGCGGAGGACATTCAGTACTTC. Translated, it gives CASSLNRAEDIQYF.

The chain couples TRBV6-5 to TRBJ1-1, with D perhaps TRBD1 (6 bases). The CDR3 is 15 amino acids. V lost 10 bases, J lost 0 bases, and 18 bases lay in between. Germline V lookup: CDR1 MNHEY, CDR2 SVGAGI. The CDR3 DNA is TGTGCCACCCGACTACTACAGGGTCTGAACACTGAAGCTTTCTTT. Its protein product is CATRLLQGLNTEAFF.

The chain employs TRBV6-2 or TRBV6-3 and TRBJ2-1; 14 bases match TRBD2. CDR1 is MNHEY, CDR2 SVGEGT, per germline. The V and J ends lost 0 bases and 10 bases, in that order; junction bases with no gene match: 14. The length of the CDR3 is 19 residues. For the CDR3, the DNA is TGTGCCAGCAGTTACTCCTCCGGGACTAGCGGGAGTTTGAGCGGAGAGCAGTTCTTC. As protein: CASSYSSGTSGSLSGEQFF.

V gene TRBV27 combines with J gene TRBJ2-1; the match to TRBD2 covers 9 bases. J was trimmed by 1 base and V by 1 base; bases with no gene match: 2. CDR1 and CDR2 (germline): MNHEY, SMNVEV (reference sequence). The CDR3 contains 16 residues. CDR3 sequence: CASSLWLAGSYNEQFF. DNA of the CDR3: TGTGCCAGCAGTTTATGGCTAGCGGGGTCCTACAATGAGCAGTTCTTC.

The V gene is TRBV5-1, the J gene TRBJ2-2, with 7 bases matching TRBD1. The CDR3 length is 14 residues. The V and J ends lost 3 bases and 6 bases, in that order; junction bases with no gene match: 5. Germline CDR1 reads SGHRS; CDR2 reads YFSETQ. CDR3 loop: CASSSQGLSGELFF. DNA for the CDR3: TGCGCCAGCAGCTCACAGGGGTTGTCCGGGGAGCTGTTTTTT.

The CDR3 region is CASSRDRVFEQYF. The CDR3, as DNA: TGTGCCAGCAGCCGGGACAGGGTCTTTGAGCAGTACTTC. The V and J genes are TRBV27 and TRBJ2-7, with 9 bases that match TRBD1. The germline CDR1 and CDR2 sequences are MNHEY and SMNVEV (reference sequence). V lost 6 bases, J lost 7 bases, and 7 bases stayed unmatched. This CDR3 is 13 amino acids long.

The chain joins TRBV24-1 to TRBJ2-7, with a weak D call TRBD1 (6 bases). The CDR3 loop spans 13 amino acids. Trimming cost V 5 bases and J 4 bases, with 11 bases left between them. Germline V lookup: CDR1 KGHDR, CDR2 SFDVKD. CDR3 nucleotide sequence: TGTGCCACCAGTGGGGGGCCAGTGTACGAGCAGTACTTC. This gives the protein CATSGGPVYEQYF.

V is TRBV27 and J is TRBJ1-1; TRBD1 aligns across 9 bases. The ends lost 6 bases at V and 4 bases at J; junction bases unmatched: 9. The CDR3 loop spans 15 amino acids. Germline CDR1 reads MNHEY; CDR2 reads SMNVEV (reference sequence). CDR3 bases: TGTGCCAGCAGCCCAAGTGGGACAGGGCTCACTGAAGCTTTCTTT. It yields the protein CASSPSGTGLTEAFF.

Written as DNA, the CDR3 is TGCGCCAGCAGCCATGTGACAGGGCCCAATCAGCCCCAGCATTTT. Translation: CASSHVTGPNQPQHF. The gene calls are TRBV4-1 and TRBJ1-5, with 7 bases aligning to TRBD1. V was pared by 3 bases and J by 3 bases, with 5 bases of the junction left unmatched. This CDR3 is built from 15 residues. Per germline, CDR1 MGHRA and CDR2 YSYEKL.

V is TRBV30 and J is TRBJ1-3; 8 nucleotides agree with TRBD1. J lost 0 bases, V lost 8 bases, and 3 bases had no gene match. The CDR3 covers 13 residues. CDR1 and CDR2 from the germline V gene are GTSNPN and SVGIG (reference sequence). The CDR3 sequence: CAGTGPSGNTIYF. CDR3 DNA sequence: TGTGCCGGGACAGGCCCCTCTGGAAACACCATATATTTT.

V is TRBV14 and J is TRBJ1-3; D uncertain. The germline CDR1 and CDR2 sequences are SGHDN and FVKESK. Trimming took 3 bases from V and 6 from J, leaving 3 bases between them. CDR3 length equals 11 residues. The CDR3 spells CASSHLNTIYF. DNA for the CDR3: TGTGCCAGCAGCCACTTAAACACCATATATTTT.

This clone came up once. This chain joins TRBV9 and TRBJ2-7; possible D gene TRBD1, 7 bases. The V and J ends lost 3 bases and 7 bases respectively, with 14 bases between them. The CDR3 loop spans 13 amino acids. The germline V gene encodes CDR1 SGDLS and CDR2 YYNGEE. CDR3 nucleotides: TGTGCCAGCAGCGCCACAGGGGCGGGGGAGCAGTACTTC. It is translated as CASSATGAGEQYF.

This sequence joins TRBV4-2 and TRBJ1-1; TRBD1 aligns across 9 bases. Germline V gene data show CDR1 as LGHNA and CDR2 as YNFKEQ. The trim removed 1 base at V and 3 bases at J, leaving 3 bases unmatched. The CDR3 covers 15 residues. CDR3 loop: CASSQVTGGDTEAFF. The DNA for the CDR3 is TGTGCCAGCAGCCAAGTTACAGGGGGCGACACTGAAGCTTTCTTT.

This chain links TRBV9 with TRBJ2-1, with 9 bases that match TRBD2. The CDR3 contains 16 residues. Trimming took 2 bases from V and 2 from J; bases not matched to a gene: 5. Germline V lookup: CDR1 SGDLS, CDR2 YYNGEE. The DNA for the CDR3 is TGTGCCAGCAGCGTGGCCAGCGGGGGGACCTACAATGAGCAGTTCTTC. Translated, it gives CASSVASGGTYNEQFF.